The TCR beta chain described here comes from a study of blood T cell repertoires in COVID-19. The wider study: COVID-19 samples, acute and convalescent, were from the United States, Italy and Spain. T cells, B-cell-depleted T cells, or PBMCs supplied cDNA or gDNA.

This CDR3 has 13 amino acids. CDR1 and CDR2 (germline): SGHRS, YFSETQ. Between the trimmed V and J ends, which lost 5 bases and 2 bases, there was a span of 11 bases. Original processing notes: Using reference gene primer amplification, nucleated cell counts were estimated. Libraries were prepared by immunoSEQ multiplex PCR; TCRdb keeps only in-frame clonotypes and omits some of them. V and J calls and clone size are those listed in that table; D and trimming were worked out from the DNA. Here the sample spans 300,000 or so clones, roughly 90% being singletons. During active infection, Seattle patients enrolled and were then monitored through disease.

The sequenced sample was peripheral blood. This receptor was obtained from a young woman with COVID-19, enrolled during active disease. The genes are TRBV5-1 and TRBJ2-7; unclear D gene. Here the CDR3 reads CASSMAGTYEQYF. The CDR3 DNA sequence: TGCGCCAGCAGTATGGCAGGTACCTACGAGCAGTACTTC.